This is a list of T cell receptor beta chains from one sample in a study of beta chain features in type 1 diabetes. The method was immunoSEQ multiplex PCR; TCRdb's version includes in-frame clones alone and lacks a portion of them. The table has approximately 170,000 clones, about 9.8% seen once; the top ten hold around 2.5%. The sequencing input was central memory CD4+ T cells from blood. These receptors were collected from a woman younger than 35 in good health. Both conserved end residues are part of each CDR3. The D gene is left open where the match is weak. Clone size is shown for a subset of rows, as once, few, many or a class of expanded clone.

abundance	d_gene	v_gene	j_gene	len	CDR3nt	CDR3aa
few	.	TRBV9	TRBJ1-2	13	TGTGCCAGCAGCCTCGGACAGCTCTATGGCTACACCTTC	CASSLGQLYGYTF
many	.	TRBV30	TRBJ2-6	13	TGTGCCTGGAGCCCTTCTGGGGCCAACGTCCTGACTTTC	CAWSPSGANVLTF
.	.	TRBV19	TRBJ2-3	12	TGTGCCAGTAGACAATCCACAGATACGCAGTATTTT	CASRQSTDTQYF
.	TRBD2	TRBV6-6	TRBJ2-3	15	TGTGCCAGCAGTAGCGGGGGTTCAAACACAGATACGCAGTATTTT	CASSSGGSNTDTQYF
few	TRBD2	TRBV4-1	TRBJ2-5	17	TGCGCCAGCAGCCGAGGGACTAGCGGGGGACCCCAAGAGACCCAGTACTTC	CASSRGTSGGPQETQYF
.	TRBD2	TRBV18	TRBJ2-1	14	TGTGCCAGCTGTGAGCGGGGGGGCCAGAGTGAGCAGTTCTTC	CASCERGGQSEQFF
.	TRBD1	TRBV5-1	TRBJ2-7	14	TGCGCCAGCAGCGAGCAGGGGGCTGAGTACGAGCAGTACTTC	CASSEQGAEYEQYF
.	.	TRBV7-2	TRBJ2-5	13	TGTGCCAGCAGCTCTTATCCGGGAGAGACCCAGTACTTC	CASSSYPGETQYF
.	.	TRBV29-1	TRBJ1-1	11	TGCAGCGTTGCCCGACAGAGTCTGGCTTTCTTT	CSVARQSLAFF
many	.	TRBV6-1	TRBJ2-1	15	TGTGCCAGCATTCTTATCGACAGCGTCTACAATGAGCAGTTCTTC	CASILIDSVYNEQFF
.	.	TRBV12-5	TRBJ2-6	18	TGTGCTAGTGGCCCTATTACGAATAGACTCTCTGGGGCCAACGTCCTGACTTTC	CASGPITNRLSGANVLTF
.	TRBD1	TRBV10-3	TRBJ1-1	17	TGTGCCATCAGTGGGGGCAGGGGGTTTAACGGGAACACTGAAGCTTTCTTT	CAISGGRGFNGNTEAFF
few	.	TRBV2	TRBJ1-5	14	TGTGCCAGCAGTGACAGGGTTGGCAATCAGCCCCAGCATTTT	CASSDRVGNQPQHF
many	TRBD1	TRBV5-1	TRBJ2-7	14	TGCGCCAGCAGCGTAGACTCGGACAGGTCCGAGCAGTACTTC	CASSVDSDRSEQYF
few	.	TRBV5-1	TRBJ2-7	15	TGCGCCAGCAGCTCCCAGGGGAACGGGGACCACGAGCAGTACTTC	CASSSQGNGDHEQYF
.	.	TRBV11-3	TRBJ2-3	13	TGTGCCAGCAGCTTATACGGGACAGATACGCAGTATTTT	CASSLYGTDTQYF
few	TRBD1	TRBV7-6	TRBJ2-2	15	TGTGCCAGCAGCTTGGGACAGGGGGGGTCCGGGGAGCTGTTTTTT	CASSLGQGGSGELFF
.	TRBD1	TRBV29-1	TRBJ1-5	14	TGCAGCGTCATAGGGACAGGTCACAATCAGCCCCAGCATTTT	CSVIGTGHNQPQHF
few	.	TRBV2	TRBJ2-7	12	TGTGCCAGCAGTGAGAGGGATTACGAGCAGTACTTC	CASSERDYEQYF
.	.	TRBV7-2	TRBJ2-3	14	TGTGCCAGCAGCTTAGGCTCTAGCGCGGATACGCAGTATTTT	CASSLGSSADTQYF
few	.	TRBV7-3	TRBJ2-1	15	TGTGCCAGCAGCTTAGGTAGCGGTTCCTACAATGAGCAGTTCTTC	CASSLGSGSYNEQFF
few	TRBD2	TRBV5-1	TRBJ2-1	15	TGCGCCAGCAGCTCCAATAGCGGGGGAGGGGATGAGCAGTTCTTC	CASSSNSGGGDEQFF
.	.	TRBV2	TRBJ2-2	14	TGTGCCAGCAGTGAAAATAGGGAGACCGGGGAGCTGTTTTTT	CASSENRETGELFF
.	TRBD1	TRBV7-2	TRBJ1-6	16	TGTGCCAGCAGCTCCCGGGACAGGGTGGGGAATTCACCCCTCCACTTT	CASSSRDRVGNSPLHF
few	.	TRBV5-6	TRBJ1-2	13	TGTGCCAGCAGTTCCCTCGGGACTTATGGCTACACCTTC	CASSSLGTYGYTF
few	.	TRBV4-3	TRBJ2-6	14	TGCGCCAGCAGCCAAGGAGGTGGGGCCAACGTCCTGACTTTC	CASSQGGGANVLTF
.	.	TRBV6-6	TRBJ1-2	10	TGTGCCAGCAGGAACACTGGCTACACCTTC	CASRNTGYTF
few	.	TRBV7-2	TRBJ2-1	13	TGTGCCAGCAGCTTAGAGCGACTCCATGAGCAGTTCTTC	CASSLERLHEQFF
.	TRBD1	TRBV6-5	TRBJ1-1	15	TGTGCCAGCAGTGGGCGGACAGGGGGCCTCACTGAAGCTTTCTTT	CASSGRTGGLTEAFF
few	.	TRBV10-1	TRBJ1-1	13	TGCGCCAGCAGTTCCGACAAGAACACTGAAGCTTTCTTT	CASSSDKNTEAFF
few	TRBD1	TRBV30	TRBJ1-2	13	TGTGCCTGGGGACAGGGGTATAGTTATGGCTACACCTTC	CAWGQGYSYGYTF
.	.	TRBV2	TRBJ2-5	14	TGTGCCAGCAGTGCGGACTCACGGGGAGAGACCCAGTACTTC	CASSADSRGETQYF
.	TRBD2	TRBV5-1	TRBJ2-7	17	TGCGCCAGCAGCTTGGTGGCTAGCGGGGAATTCACCTACGAGCAGTACTTC	CASSLVASGEFTYEQYF
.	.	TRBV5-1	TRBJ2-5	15	TGCGCCAGCAGCCCACCGGCAGGGGCGGGAGAGACCCAGTACTTC	CASSPPAGAGETQYF
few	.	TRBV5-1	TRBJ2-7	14	TGCGCCAGCAGCGGAACTAGTCCCCAAGGCGAGCAGTACTTC	CASSGTSPQGEQYF
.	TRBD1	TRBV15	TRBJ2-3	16	TGTGCCACCAGCAGAGATCCACAGGGGTCCACAGATACGCAGTATTTT	CATSRDPQGSTDTQYF
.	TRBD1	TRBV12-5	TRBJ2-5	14	TGTGCTAGTGGTTTGGAACAGGGGGCAGAGACCCAGTACTTC	CASGLEQGAETQYF
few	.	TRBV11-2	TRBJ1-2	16	TGTGCCAGCAGCCCGGCGCGACAGCGTCAGGGCTATGGCTACACCTTC	CASSPARQRQGYGYTF
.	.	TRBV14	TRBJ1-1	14	TGTGCCAGCAGCCAAGTTGACGGGGACACTGAAGCTTTCTTT	CASSQVDGDTEAFF
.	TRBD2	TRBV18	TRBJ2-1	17	TGTGCCAGCTCACCACCGAGCGGGACGAGACTCAACAATGAGCAGTTCTTC	CASSPPSGTRLNNEQFF